This T cell receptor (beta chain) originates from a study of identical twins. TCRdb passed the 5' RACE reads through MiXCR, listing each CDR3 protein once. Here the sample spans over 200,000 distinct CDR3 sequences, roughly a tenth being singletons. In germline, CDR1 is SEHNR, CDR2 FQNEAQ (reference sequence). The V end lost 3 bases, the J end lost 3 bases, and 8 bases lay between the germline ends. The CDR3 length is 13 residues. The TCR originated in a man between 45 and 60 years old in good health. The chain combines TRBV7-9 with TRBJ2-5, with D uncertain. Material for sequencing was memory T cells sorted from blood. The CDR3 protein is CASSFYGEETQYF. The CDR3, as DNA: TGTGCCAGCAGCTTCTACGGAGAAGAGACCCAGTACTTC.